A single T cell receptor (beta chain) is shown here with its context. Profiled with immunoSEQ multiplex PCR; TCRdb holds only in-frame clones, not every one. The sample holds 85,000 to 120,000 clones, around 80% seen once. The data originate from a study of blood T cell repertoires in COVID-19. Germline CDR1 is MDHEN and CDR2 is SYDVKM. The CDR3 has 15 residues. With 7 bases clipped from V and 7 bases from J, the junction kept 8 bases outside the gene matches. The rearrangement joins TRBV28 to TRBJ2-1; 12 bases line up with TRBD2. Sequencing was done on a sample of peripheral blood. The TCR was taken from a man between 60 and 70 years old with active or convalescent COVID-19. The CDR3 spells CASKATSGRSNEQFF. Here the CDR3 DNA reads TGTGCCAGCAAGGCGACTAGCGGGAGAAGTAATGAGCAGTTCTTC.